This T cell receptor (beta chain) is from a study of T cells in Graves' hyperthyroidism and ophthalmopathy. RNA transcripts provided the source from which TCR beta CDR3 regions were amplified. The primer set for the first-round RT-PCR of the TCR CDR3 was HTBI. MiXCR, applied by TCRdb to the multiplex PCR reads, yields one record per CDR3 protein. In the table there are approximately 600,000 distinct CDR3 sequences, under 20% of which are singletons. V gave up 2 bases and J gave up 5 bases; unmatched junction bases: 7. The CDR3 runs to 15 residues. Germline V CDR1 and CDR2: SGHRS, YFSETQ. This clonotype was counted ten times or more.

This TCR was recovered from a woman in her thirties with Graves' hyperthyroidism. The sample was blood. The V gene is TRBV5-1, the J gene TRBJ1-1; 9 nucleotides line up with TRBD1. Here the CDR3 reads CASSLIGQGSTEAFF. The CDR3 bases are TGCGCCAGCAGCTTAATAGGACAGGGGAGTACTGAAGCTTTCTTT.